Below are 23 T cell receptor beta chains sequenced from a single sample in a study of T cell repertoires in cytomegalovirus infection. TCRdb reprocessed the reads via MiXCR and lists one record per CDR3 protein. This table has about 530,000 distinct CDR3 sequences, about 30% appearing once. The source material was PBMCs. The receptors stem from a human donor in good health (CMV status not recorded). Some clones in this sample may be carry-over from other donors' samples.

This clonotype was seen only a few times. The CDR3 is CASSGVVSHWEETQYF. For the CDR3, the DNA is TGTGCCAGCAGCGGAGTCGTATCCCACTGGGAGGAGACCCAGTACTTC. This chain connects TRBV6-1 to TRBJ2-5, with D possibly matching TRBD2 (5 bases). Germline CDR1 is MNHNS and CDR2 is SASEGT. The V end was cut by 6 bases, the J end by 5 bases, with 22 bases between. The CDR3 length is 16 residues.

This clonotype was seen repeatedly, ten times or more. CDR3 residues: CASSDAYIRETQYF. The DNA for the CDR3 is TGTGCCAGCAGCGACGCCTACATCCGGGAGACCCAGTACTTC. J is TRBJ2-5 and V is TRBV7-6; no clear D. Looked up from germline, CDR1 is SGHVS and CDR2 is FNYEAQ. The CDR3 totals 14 residues. Trimming pared 5 bases from V and 5 bases from J, leaving 15 bases between.

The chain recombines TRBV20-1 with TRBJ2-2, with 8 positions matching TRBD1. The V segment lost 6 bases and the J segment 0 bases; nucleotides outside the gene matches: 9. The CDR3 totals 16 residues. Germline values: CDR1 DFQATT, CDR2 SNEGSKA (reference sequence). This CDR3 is CSALDRVSSNTGELFF. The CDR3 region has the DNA TGCAGTGCCTTGGACAGGGTGTCCTCGAACACCGGGGAGCTGTTTTTT.

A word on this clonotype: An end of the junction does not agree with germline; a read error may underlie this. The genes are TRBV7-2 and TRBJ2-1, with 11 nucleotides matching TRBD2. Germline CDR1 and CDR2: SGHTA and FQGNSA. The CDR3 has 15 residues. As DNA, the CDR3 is TGTGCCAGCAGCCTAGCGGGAGGATACCACAATGAGCAGTTCTTC. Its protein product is CASSLAGGYHNEQFF.

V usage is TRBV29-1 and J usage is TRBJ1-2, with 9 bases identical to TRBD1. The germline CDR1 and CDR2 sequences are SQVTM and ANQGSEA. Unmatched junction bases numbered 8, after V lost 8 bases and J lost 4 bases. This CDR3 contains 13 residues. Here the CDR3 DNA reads TGCAGCTCCGGGGACAGGGATTTCTATGGCTACACCTTC. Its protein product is CSSGDRDFYGYTF.

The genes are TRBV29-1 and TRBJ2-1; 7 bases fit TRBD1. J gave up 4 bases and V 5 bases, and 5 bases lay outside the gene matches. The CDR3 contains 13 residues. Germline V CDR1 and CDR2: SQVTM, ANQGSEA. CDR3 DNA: TGCAGCGTTTCGGGACAGAAATACAATGAGCAGTTCTTC. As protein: CSVSGQKYNEQFF.

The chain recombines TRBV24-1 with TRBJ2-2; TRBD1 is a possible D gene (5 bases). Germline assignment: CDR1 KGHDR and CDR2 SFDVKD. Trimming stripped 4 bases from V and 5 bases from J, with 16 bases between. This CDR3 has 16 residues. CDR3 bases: TGTGCCACCAGTGAACGTACCATGGGGCGGACCGGGGAGCTGTTTTTT. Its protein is CATSERTMGRTGELFF.

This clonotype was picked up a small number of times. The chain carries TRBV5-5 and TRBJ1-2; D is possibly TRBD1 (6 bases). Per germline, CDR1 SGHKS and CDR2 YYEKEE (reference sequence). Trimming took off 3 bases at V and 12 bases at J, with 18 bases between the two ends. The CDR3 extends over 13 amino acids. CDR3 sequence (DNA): TGTGCCAGCAGCTCGTCCGGGGGCCGGGAGGACACCTTC. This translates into CASSSSGGREDTF.

In DNA form, the CDR3 reads TGTGCCAGCAGCCAAGACCTAGCATCGAACACCGGGGAGCTGTTTTTT. It specifies CASSQDLASNTGELFF. The chain employs TRBV3-1 and TRBJ2-2; a possible D gene is TRBD2 (5 bases). CDR1 and CDR2 from the germline V gene are LGHDT and YNNKEL (reference sequence). Trimming left V 0 bases short and J 0 bases short, with 8 bases between. This CDR3 region has 16 residues.

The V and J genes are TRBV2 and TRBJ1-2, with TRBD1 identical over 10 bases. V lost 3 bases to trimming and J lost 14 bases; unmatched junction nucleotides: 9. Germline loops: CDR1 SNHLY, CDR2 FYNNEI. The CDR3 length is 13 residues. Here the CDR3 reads CASSETGGDPSTF. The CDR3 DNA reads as TGTGCCAGCAGTGAGACAGGGGGCGACCCCAGTACCTTC.

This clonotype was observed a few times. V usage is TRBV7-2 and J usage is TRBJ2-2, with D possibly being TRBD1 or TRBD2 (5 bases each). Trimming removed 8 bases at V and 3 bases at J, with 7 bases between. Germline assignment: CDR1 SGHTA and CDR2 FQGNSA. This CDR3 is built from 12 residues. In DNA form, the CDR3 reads TGTGCCAGCGGGACCCACACCGGGGAGCTGTTTTTT. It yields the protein CASGTHTGELFF.

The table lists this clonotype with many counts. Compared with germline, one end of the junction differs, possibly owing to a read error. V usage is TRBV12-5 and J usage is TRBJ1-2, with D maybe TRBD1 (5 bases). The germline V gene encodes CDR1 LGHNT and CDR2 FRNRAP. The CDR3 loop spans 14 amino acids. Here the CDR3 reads CASGLGRDGPKVSF. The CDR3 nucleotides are TGTGCTAGTGGTTTGGGCAGGGACGGTCCTAAAGTCTCCTTC.

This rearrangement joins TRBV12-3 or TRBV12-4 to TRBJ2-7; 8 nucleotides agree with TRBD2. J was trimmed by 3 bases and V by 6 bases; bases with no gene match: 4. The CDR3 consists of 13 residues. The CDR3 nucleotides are TGTGCCAGCAGCCTAGCGGGCCACTACGAGCAGTACGTC. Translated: CASSLAGHYEQYV.

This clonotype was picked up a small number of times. This CDR3 is CASSLRIRPNTGELFF. CDR3 bases: TGTGCCAGCAGCTTAAGGATCCGACCGAACACCGGGGAGCTGTTTTTT. The chain is built from TRBV7-3 and TRBJ2-2, with D unresolved. Trimming removed 1 base from V and 0 bases from J, with 9 bases in between. Germline CDR1 is SGHTA and CDR2 is FQGTGA. The CDR3 contains 16 residues. The full variable domain, completed using reference TRBV7-3 and TRBJ2-2, is GAGVSQTPSNKVTEKGKYVELRCDPISGHTALYWYRQSLGQGPEFLIYFQGTGAADDSGLPNDRFFAVRPEGSVSTLKIQRTERGDSAVYLCASSLRIRPNTGELFFGEGSRLTVL.

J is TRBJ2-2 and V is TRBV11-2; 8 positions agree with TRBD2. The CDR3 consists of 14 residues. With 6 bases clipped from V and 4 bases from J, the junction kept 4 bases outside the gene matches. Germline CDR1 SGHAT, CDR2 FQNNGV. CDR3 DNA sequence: TGTGCCAGCAGACTACTAGCGGTCACCGGGGAGCTGTTTTTT. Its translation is CASRLLAVTGELFF.

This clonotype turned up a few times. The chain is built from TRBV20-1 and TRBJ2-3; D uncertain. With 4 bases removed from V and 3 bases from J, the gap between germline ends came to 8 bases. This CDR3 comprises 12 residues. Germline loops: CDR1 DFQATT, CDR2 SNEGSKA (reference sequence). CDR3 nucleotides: TGCAGTGCTAACCCCCGAACAGATACGCAGTATTTT. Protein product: CSANPRTDTQYF.

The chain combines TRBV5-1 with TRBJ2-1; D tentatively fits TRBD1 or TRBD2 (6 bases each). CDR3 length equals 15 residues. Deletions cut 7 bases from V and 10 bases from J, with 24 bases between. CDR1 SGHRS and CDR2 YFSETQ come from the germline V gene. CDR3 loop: CASGGQDVFGREQFF. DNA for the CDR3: TGCGCCAGCGGGGGGCAGGACGTATTTGGCCGCGAGCAGTTCTTC.

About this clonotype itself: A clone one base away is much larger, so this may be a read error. This chain's CDR3 is CASSYGGRYNEQFF. The CDR3 DNA reads as TGTGCCAGCAGTTACGGCGGGAGGTACAATGAGCAGTTCTTC. The V and J genes are TRBV6-2 or TRBV6-3 and TRBJ2-1; 8 bases match TRBD2. V dropped 2 bases and J dropped 4; count of bases not matched to a gene: 1. Germline CDR1 reads MNHEY; CDR2 reads SVGEGT. This CDR3 has 14 amino acids.

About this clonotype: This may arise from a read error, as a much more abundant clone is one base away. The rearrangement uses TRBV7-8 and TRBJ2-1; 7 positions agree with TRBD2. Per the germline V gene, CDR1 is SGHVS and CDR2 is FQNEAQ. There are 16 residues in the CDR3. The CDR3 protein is CVSSLSPSGGNNEQFF. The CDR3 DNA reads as TGTGTCAGCAGCTTATCCCCTAGCGGAGGGAACAATGAGCAGTTCTTC.

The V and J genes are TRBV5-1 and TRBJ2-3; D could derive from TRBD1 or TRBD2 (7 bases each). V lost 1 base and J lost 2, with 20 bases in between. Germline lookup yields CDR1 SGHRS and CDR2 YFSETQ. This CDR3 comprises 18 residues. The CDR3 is CASSLRDYDRAHTDTQYF. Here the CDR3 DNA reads TGCGCCAGCAGCTTGCGGGACTACGACAGGGCGCACACAGATACGCAGTATTTT.

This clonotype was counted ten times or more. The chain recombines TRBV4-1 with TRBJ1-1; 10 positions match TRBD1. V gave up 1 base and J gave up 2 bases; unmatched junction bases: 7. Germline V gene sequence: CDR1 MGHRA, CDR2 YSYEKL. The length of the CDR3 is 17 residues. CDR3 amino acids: CASSQALTGGLNTEAFF. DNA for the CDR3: TGCGCCAGCAGCCAAGCCCTGACAGGGGGCCTTAACACTGAAGCTTTCTTT.

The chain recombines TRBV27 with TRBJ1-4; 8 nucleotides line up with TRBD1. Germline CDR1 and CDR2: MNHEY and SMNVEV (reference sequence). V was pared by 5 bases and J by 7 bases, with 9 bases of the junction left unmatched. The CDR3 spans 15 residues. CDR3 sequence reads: CASSTTGAGGEKLFF. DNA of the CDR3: TGTGCCAGCAGTACGACAGGGGCGGGGGGTGAAAAACTGTTTTTT. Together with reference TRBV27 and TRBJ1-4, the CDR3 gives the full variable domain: EAQVTQNPRYLITVTGKKLTVTCSQNMNHEYMSWYRQDPGLGLRQIYYSMNVEVTDKGDVPEGYKVSRKEKRNFPLILESPSPNQTSLYFCASSTTGAGGEKLFFGSGTQLSVL.

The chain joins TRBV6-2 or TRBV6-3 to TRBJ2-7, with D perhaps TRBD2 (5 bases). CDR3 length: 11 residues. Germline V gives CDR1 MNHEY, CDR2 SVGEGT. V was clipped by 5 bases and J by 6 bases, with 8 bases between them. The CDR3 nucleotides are TGTGCCAGCAGTAACGGAGGCGAGCAGTACGTC. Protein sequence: CASSNGGEQYV.